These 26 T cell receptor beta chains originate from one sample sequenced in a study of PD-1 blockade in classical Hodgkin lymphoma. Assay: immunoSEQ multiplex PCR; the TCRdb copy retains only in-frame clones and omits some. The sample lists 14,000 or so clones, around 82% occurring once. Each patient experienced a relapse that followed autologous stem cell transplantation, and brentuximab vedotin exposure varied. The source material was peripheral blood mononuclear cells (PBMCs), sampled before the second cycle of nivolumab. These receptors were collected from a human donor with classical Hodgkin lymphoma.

The CDR3 sequence is CASSFSTGIYEQYF. In nucleotides, the CDR3 is TGTGCCAGCAGCTTTTCCACAGGGATATACGAGCAGTACTTC. The J gene is TRBJ2-7, the V gene TRBV11-1; weak D call: TRBD1 (6 bases). The CDR3 totals 14 residues. V lost 3 bases and J lost 4, with 13 bases in between. Germline V gene sequence: CDR1 SGHAT, CDR2 FQDESV (reference sequence).

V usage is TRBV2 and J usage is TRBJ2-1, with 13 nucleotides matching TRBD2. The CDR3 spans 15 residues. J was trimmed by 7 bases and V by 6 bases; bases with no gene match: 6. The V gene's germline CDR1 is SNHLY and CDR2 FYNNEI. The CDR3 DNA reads TGTGCCAGCAGGGCGAGGACTAGCGGGGGAAATGAGCAGTTCTTC. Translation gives CASRARTSGGNEQFF.

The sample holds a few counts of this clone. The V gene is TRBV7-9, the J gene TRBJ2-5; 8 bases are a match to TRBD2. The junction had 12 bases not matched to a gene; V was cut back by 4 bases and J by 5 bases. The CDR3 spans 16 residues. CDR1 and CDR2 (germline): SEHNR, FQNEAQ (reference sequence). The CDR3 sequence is CASSSTGLATWETQYF. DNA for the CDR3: TGTGCCAGCAGCTCAACCGGACTAGCTACGTGGGAGACCCAGTACTTC.

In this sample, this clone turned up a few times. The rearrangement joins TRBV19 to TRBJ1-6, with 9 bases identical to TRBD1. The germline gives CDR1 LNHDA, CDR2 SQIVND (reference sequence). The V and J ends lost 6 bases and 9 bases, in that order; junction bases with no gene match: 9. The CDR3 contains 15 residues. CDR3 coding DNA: TGTGCCAGTAGCATACTCGGGACAGGGTTTTCACCCCTCCACTTT. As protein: CASSILGTGFSPLHF.

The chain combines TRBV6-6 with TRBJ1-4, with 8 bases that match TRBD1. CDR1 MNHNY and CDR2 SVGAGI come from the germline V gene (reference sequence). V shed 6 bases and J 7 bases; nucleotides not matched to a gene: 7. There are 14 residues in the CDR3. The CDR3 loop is CASRGQGRGEKLFF. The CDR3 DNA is TGTGCCAGCAGAGGACAGGGAAGAGGTGAAAAACTGTTTTTT.

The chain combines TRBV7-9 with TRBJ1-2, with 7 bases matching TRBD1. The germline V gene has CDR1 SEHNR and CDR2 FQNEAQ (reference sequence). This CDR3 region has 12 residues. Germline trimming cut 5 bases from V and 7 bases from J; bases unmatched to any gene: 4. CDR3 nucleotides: TGTGCCAGCAGCCCAGGGGGGGCTGGCTACACCTTC. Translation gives CASSPGGAGYTF.

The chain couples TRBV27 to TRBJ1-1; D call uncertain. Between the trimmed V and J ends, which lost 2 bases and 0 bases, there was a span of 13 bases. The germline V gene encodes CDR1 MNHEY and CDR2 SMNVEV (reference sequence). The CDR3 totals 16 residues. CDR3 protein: CASSLPISQLNTEAFF. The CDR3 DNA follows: TGTGCCAGCAGTTTACCGATCAGCCAACTGAACACTGAAGCTTTCTTT.

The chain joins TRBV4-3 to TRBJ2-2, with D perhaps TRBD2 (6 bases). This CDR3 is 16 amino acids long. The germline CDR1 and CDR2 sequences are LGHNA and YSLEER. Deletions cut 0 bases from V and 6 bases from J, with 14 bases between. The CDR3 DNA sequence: TGCGCCAGCAGCCAAGATTGGAGGGGTTGGTCCGGGGAGCTGTTTTTT. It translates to CASSQDWRGWSGELFF.

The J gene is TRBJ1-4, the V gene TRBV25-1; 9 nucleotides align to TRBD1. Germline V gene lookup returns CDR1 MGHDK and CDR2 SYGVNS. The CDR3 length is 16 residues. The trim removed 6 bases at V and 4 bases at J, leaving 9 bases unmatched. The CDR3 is CASSNTPGQGNEKLFF. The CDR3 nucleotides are TGTGCCAGCAGCAATACCCCGGGACAGGGTAATGAAAAACTGTTTTTT.

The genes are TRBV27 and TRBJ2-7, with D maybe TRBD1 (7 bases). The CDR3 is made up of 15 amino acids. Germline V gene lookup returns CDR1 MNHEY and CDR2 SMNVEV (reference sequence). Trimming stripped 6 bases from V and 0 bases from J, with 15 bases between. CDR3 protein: CASRRGQISSYEQYF. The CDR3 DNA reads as TGTGCCAGCAGGCGGGGACAGATAAGCTCCTACGAGCAGTACTTC.

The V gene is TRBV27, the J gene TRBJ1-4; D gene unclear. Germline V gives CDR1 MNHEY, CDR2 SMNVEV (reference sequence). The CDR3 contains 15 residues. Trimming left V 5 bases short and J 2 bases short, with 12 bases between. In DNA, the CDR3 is TGTGCCAGCAGTCCCGGCCGGAGGACTAATGAAAAACTGTTTTTT. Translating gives CASSPGRRTNEKLFF.

CDR3 sequence: CASSRQVRNLNTGELFF. The CDR3 nucleotides read TGTGCCAGCTCGCGACAGGTACGAAATCTGAACACCGGGGAGCTGTTTTTT. This chain links TRBV18 with TRBJ2-2; tentative D call: TRBD1 (6 bases). V gave up 6 bases and J gave up 1 base, with 18 bases separating them. The germline CDR1 and CDR2 sequences are KGHSH and LQKENI. The CDR3 extends over 17 amino acids.

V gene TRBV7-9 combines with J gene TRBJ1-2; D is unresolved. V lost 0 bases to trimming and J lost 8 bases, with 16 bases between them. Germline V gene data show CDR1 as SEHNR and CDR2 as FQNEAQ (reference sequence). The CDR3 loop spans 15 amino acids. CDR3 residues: CASSLALVDSGGYTF. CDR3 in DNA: TGTGCCAGCAGCTTAGCGCTGGTGGACTCGGGAGGCTACACCTTC. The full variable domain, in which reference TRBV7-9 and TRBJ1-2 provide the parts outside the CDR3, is DTGVSQNPRHKITKRGQNVTFRCDPISEHNRLYWYRQTLGQGPEFLTYFQNEAQLEKSRLLSDRFSAERPKGSFSTLEIQRTEQGDSAMYLCASSLALVDSGGYTFGSGTRLTVV.

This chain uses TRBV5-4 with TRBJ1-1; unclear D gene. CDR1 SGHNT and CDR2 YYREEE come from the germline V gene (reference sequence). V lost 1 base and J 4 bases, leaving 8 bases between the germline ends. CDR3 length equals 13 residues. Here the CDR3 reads CASSLPWATEAFF. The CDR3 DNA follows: TGTGCCAGCAGCTTGCCGTGGGCCACTGAAGCTTTCTTT.

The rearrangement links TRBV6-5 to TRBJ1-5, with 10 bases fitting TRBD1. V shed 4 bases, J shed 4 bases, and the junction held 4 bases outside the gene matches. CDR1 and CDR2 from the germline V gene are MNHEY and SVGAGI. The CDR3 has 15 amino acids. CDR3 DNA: TGTGCCAGCAGTTCGGACAGGGGGTTTAATCAGCCCCAGCATTTT. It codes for CASSSDRGFNQPQHF.

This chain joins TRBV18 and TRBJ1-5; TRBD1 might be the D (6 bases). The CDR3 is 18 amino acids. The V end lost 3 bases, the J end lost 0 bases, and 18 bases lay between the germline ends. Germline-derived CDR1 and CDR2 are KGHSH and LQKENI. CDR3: CASSPTGPGANSNQPQHF. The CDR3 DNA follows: TGTGCCAGCTCACCTACCGGCCCGGGGGCAAATAGCAATCAGCCCCAGCATTTT.

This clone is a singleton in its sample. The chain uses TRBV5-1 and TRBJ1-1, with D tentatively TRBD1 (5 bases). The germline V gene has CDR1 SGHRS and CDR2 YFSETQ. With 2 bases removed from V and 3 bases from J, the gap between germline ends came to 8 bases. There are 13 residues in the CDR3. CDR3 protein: CASSFGGYTEAFF. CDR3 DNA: TGCGCCAGCAGCTTCGGGGGTTACACTGAAGCTTTCTTT.

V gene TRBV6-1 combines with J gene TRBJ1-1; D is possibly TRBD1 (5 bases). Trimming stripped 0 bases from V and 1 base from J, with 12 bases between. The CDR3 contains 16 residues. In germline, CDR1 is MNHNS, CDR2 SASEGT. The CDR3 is CASSEARGTSNTEAFF. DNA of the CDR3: TGTGCCAGCAGTGAAGCGCGTGGGACTTCGAACACTGAAGCTTTCTTT.

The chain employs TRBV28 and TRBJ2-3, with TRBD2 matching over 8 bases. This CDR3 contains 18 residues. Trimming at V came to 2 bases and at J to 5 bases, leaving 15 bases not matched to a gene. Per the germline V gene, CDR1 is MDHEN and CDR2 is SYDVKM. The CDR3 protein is CASSLNRNTRGGVDTQYF. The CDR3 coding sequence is TGTGCCAGCAGTTTAAATCGTAACACTCGGGGGGGGGTAGATACGCAGTATTTT.

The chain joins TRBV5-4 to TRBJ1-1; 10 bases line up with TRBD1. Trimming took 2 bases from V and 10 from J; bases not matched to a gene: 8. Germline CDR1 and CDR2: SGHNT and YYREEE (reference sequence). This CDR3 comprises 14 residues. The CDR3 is CASSLVSTGGRAFF. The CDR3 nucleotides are TGTGCCAGCAGCTTAGTATCGACAGGGGGCAGAGCTTTCTTT.

CDR3 amino acids: CAITETRSLDTTQYF. DNA for the CDR3: TGTGCCATCACAGAAACCAGGAGCCTAGACACTACGCAGTATTTT. This rearrangement joins TRBV10-3 to TRBJ2-3; no definite D call. CDR3 length: 15 amino acids. V gave up 7 bases and J gave up 8 bases, with 22 bases separating them. Germline V CDR1 and CDR2: ENHRY, SYGVKD.

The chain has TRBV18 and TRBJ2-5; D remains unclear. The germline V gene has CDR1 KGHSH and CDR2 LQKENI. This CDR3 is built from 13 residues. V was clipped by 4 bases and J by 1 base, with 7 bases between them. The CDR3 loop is CASSLGSQETQYF. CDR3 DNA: TGTGCCAGCTCACTTGGGTCCCAAGAGACCCAGTACTTC.

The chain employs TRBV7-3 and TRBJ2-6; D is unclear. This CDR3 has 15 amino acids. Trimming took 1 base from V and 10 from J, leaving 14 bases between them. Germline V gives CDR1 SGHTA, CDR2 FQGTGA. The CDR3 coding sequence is TGTGCCAGCAGCTTAATTCCGGGTCGGTCTAACGTCCTGACTTTC. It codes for CASSLIPGRSNVLTF.

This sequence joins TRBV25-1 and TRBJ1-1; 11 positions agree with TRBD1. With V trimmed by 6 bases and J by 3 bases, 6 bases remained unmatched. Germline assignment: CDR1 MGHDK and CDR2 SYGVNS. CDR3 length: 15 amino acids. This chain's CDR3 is CASSTAGQGDTEAFF. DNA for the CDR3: TGTGCCAGCAGCACCGCGGGACAGGGGGACACTGAAGCTTTCTTT. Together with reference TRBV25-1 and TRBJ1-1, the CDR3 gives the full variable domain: EADIYQTPRYLVIGTGKKITLECSQTMGHDKMYWYQQDPGMELHLIHYSYGVNSTEKGDLSSESTVSRIRTEHFPLTLESARPSHTSQYLCASSTAGQGDTEAFFGQGTRLTVV.

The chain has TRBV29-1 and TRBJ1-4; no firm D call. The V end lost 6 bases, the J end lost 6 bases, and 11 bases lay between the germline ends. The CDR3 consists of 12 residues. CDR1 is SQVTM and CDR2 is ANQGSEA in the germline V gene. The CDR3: CSVRAPDEKLFF. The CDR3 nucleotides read TGCAGCGTCCGGGCCCCCGATGAAAAACTGTTTTTT.

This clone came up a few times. The CDR3 DNA sequence: TGTGCCAGCAGCTTATATTCGGACAGTCGGGGTGAAGCTTTCTTT. Translation gives CASSLYSDSRGEAFF. The rearrangement joins TRBV7-2 to TRBJ1-1, with D tentatively TRBD1 (6 bases). Germline CDR1 is SGHTA and CDR2 is FQGNSA. V lost 2 bases and J 7 bases, leaving 17 bases between the germline ends. The CDR3 covers 15 residues.